These 21 T cell receptor beta chains came from one sample sequenced in a study of blood T cell repertoires in COVID-19. Repertoires were generated with immunoSEQ multiplex PCR, while TCRdb's copy carries only in-frame clones and drops some. The repertoire holds roughly 120,000 clones, with just under 85% as singletons. The sequenced sample was peripheral blood. All receptors derive from a man aged 65 to 85 with active or convalescent COVID-19.

This rearrangement joins TRBV5-6 to TRBJ1-2; D remains unclear. V dropped 4 bases and J dropped 7 bases, with 11 bases sitting between them. CDR3 length: 12 residues. Germline V gene lookup returns CDR1 SGHDT and CDR2 YYEEEE. CDR3 in DNA: TGTGCCAGCAGCCCGGGGTCCGTTGGCTACACCTTC. Amino acid sequence: CASSPGSVGYTF. Supplemented by reference TRBV5-6 and TRBJ1-2, the full variable domain reads DAGVTQSPTHLIKTRGQQVTLRCSPKSGHDTVSWYQQALGQGPQFIFQYYEEEERQRGNFPDRFSGHQFPNYSSELNVNALLLGDSALYLCASSPGSVGYTFGSGTRLTVV.

The chain recombines TRBV4-1 with TRBJ1-4; 7 nucleotides match TRBD1. Trimming cost V 5 bases and J 4 bases; bases outside gene matches: 4. The CDR3 loop spans 14 amino acids. Germline V CDR1 and CDR2: MGHRA, YSYEKL. For the CDR3, the DNA is TGCGCCAGCAGCACCCGGGACAGTAATGAAAAACTGTTTTTT. Translated: CASSTRDSNEKLFF.

This clone was detected once. The chain carries TRBV11-2 and TRBJ2-7, with TRBD2 matching over 7 bases. CDR1 SGHAT and CDR2 FQNNGV come from the germline V gene. Losses at the gene ends were 5 bases for V and 8 bases for J; bases not matched to a gene: 9. The CDR3 is made up of 13 amino acids. The CDR3 DNA sequence: TGTGCCAGCAGCGATAGCGGGTTAGTCAAGCAGTACTTC. Its protein is CASSDSGLVKQYF.

CDR3 loop: CASTRTGVANYGYTF. CDR3 bases: TGTGCCAGCACCCGGACAGGGGTAGCTAACTATGGCTACACCTTC. The rearrangement joins TRBV2 to TRBJ1-2; 9 bases are shared with TRBD1. This CDR3 is 15 amino acids long. Germline-derived CDR1 and CDR2 are SNHLY and FYNNEI. V lost 7 bases, J lost 0 bases, and 6 bases stayed unmatched.

The V gene is TRBV2, the J gene TRBJ2-5, with D possibly matching TRBD1 (6 bases). The V end lost 6 bases, the J end lost 4 bases, and 18 bases lay between the germline ends. The CDR3 has 15 amino acids. Germline CDR1 SNHLY, CDR2 FYNNEI. CDR3 DNA: TGTGCCAGCAGCAAGGCGGGCAGGGGTACAGAGACCCAGTACTTC. Its translation is CASSKAGRGTETQYF.

The chain carries TRBV14 and TRBJ1-5, with 10 bases that match TRBD1. Looked up from germline, CDR1 is SGHDN and CDR2 is FVKESK. J gave up 6 bases and V 3 bases, and 8 bases lay outside the gene matches. The CDR3 runs to 16 residues. This CDR3 reads CASSQPRDRGFQPQHF. The CDR3 coding sequence is TGTGCCAGCAGCCAGCCCCGGGACAGGGGATTTCAGCCCCAGCATTTT.

The chain couples TRBV5-1 to TRBJ1-2, with D perhaps matching TRBD1 (5 bases). The V end lost 4 bases, the J end lost 6 bases, and 16 bases lay between the germline ends. The CDR3 spans 14 residues. CDR1 and CDR2 from the germline V gene are SGHRS and YFSETQ. CDR3 DNA: TGCGCCAGCAGCGGAACCGGGGGGAGCAATGGCTACACCTTC. This encodes CASSGTGGSNGYTF.

This rearrangement joins TRBV30 to TRBJ1-4; D perhaps matches TRBD1 (5 bases). Trimming took 3 bases from V and 5 from J, leaving 13 bases between them. The germline V gene has CDR1 GTSNPN and CDR2 SVGIG (reference sequence). The CDR3 has 14 residues. The CDR3 coding sequence is TGTGCCTGGAGCGGAAGGAACAGGAATGAAAAACTGTTTTTT. Translating it yields CAWSGRNRNEKLFF.

This rearrangement joins TRBV5-1 to TRBJ1-3; no clear D gene. V dropped 4 bases and J dropped 7 bases, with 12 bases sitting between them. This CDR3 is built from 13 residues. From germline, CDR1 is SGHRS and CDR2 YFSETQ. This chain's CDR3 is CASSTTTGNTIYF. The CDR3 DNA reads TGCGCCAGCAGCACCACGACGGGGAACACCATATATTTT.

The chain is built from TRBV25-1 and TRBJ1-4; 10 bases map to TRBD1. CDR1 and CDR2 from the germline V gene are MGHDK and SYGVNS. The V segment lost 8 bases and the J segment 7 bases; nucleotides outside the gene matches: 10. This CDR3 comprises 15 residues. CDR3 sequence: CASGSRQGAGEKLFF. CDR3 in DNA: TGTGCCAGCGGATCAAGACAGGGGGCAGGTGAAAAACTGTTTTTT.

For the CDR3, the DNA is TGTGCCAGCAGTTATTCCGACGGGTATCAGCCCCAGCATTTT. It is translated as CASSYSDGYQPQHF. The chain employs TRBV6-2 or TRBV6-3 and TRBJ1-5; D remains ambiguous. Trimming removed 3 bases from V and 5 bases from J, with 11 bases in between. The CDR3 has 14 amino acids. Germline V gene sequence: CDR1 MNHEY, CDR2 SVGEGT.

There are a few counts of this clone. V gene TRBV4-3 combines with J gene TRBJ2-1; TRBD2 aligns across 8 bases. The CDR3 runs to 15 residues. V shed 5 bases, J shed 6 bases, and the junction held 9 bases outside the gene matches. From germline, CDR1 is LGHNA and CDR2 YSLEER. CDR3 amino acids: CASSKGVAGLNEQFF. CDR3 sequence (DNA): TGCGCCAGCAGCAAGGGAGTAGCGGGGCTCAATGAGCAGTTCTTC.

The V call is TRBV28, the J call TRBJ2-1; 8 bases are shared with TRBD1. Germline assignment: CDR1 MDHEN and CDR2 SYDVKM. Losses at the gene ends were 7 bases for V and 12 bases for J; bases not matched to a gene: 14. The CDR3 length is 14 residues. CDR3 bases: TGTGCCAGCATGGGACAGGTTCTTTCGTTTGGGCAGTTCTTC. Translating gives CASMGQVLSFGQFF.

The chain recombines TRBV19 with TRBJ1-1; D gene unclear. The CDR3 is 15 amino acids. CDR1 is LNHDA and CDR2 is SQIVND in the germline V gene (reference sequence). The V gene lost 5 bases and the J gene lost 0 bases, with 13 bases spanning the gap. The CDR3 region has the DNA TGTGCCAGTAGTGGAGGACTGATCCTGAACACTGAAGCTTTCTTT. Residues: CASSGGLILNTEAFF.

The gene calls are TRBV15 and TRBJ2-2, with D possibly matching TRBD1 (5 bases). Germline CDR1 reads LNHNV; CDR2 reads YYDKDF (reference sequence). V was trimmed by 0 bases and J by 6 bases, leaving 20 bases between them. The CDR3 contains 18 residues. The CDR3 here is CATSRDGWGRAVPGELFF. The CDR3 nucleotides read TGTGCCACCAGCAGAGACGGGTGGGGCAGGGCTGTTCCCGGGGAGCTGTTTTTT.

The chain has TRBV28 and TRBJ1-6, with D tentatively TRBD1 (6 bases). V lost 6 bases, J lost 7 bases, and 16 bases lay in between. This CDR3 contains 15 residues. The germline CDR1 and CDR2 sequences are MDHEN and SYDVKM. CDR3 region: CASRPDSLENSPLHF. The CDR3 DNA follows: TGTGCCAGCAGACCGGACAGCCTGGAAAATTCACCCCTCCACTTT.

V is TRBV3-1 (or the pseudogene TRBV3-2) and J is TRBJ1-2, with 7 bases identical to TRBD1. Germline trimming cut 2 bases from V and 5 bases from J; bases unmatched to any gene: 20. Germline lookup yields CDR1 LGHDT and CDR2 YNNKEL (reference sequence). CDR3 length: 19 amino acids. The CDR3 DNA is TGTGCCAGCAGCCAACCGAGACCACACCAGGGGGAAGAACGGTATGGCTACACCTTC. Protein: CASSQPRPHQGEERYGYTF.

V is TRBV7-2 and J is TRBJ1-4; D gene uncertain. V was pared by 5 bases and J by 0 bases, with 10 bases between. Germline values: CDR1 SGHTA, CDR2 FQGNSA. The CDR3 consists of 15 residues. CDR3 region: CASSPARATNEKLFF. The CDR3 DNA reads TGTGCCAGCAGCCCCGCCCGGGCAACTAATGAAAAACTGTTTTTT. Drawing the rest from reference TRBV7-2 and TRBJ1-4, the complete variable domain is GAGVSQSPSNKVTEKGKDVELRCDPISGHTALYWYRQSLGQGLEFLIYFQGNSAPDKSGLPSDRFSAERTGGSVSTLTIQRTQQEDSAVYLCASSPARATNEKLFFGSGTQLSVL.

This clone was counted once. The chain employs TRBV6-5 and TRBJ1-2, with D possibly TRBD1 on 6 matching bases. Trimming took off 7 bases at V and 6 bases at J, with 15 bases between the two ends. Germline assignment: CDR1 MNHEY and CDR2 SVGAGI. This CDR3 is 13 amino acids long. In nucleotides, the CDR3 is TGTGCCAGCATGGGTCCCTACAGGGATGGCTACACCTTC. Protein sequence: CASMGPYRDGYTF.

The gene calls are TRBV3-1 (or the pseudogene TRBV3-2) and TRBJ2-1; TRBD2 might be the D (5 bases). Germline CDR1 and CDR2: LGHDT and YNNKEL (reference sequence). V was pared by 4 bases and J by 9 bases, with 16 bases between. The CDR3 sequence is 14 residues long. The CDR3 nucleotides read TGTGCCAGCAGCCCCCCGACCCCTCGGGGTGAGCAGTTCTTC. Residues: CASSPPTPRGEQFF.

V gene TRBV4-3 combines with J gene TRBJ2-1; 7 positions agree with TRBD2. Germline assignment: CDR1 LGHNA and CDR2 YSLEER. The CDR3 loop spans 15 amino acids. Trimming at V came to 6 bases and at J to 4 bases, leaving 9 bases not matched to a gene. The CDR3 region is CASSLLAIGYNEQFF. Written as DNA, the CDR3 is TGCGCCAGCAGTCTACTAGCGATCGGGTACAATGAGCAGTTCTTC.